Here is one TCR beta chain with its context. What it recognizes is unknown. The source material, RNA transcripts, was used to amplify TCR beta CDR3 regions. HTBI primers were employed in a first-round RT-PCR of the TCR CDR3. TCRdb reprocessed the multiplex PCR reads via MiXCR and lists one record per CDR3 protein. Of around 300,000 distinct CDR3 sequences in the sample, around 13% were seen once. Trimming removed 6 bases at V and 5 bases at J, with 13 bases between. The CDR3 has 13 residues. Germline loops: CDR1 SGHDN, CDR2 FVKESK. When ophthalmopathy did not progress within 18 months, Graves' hyperthyroidism was considered stable. The sample is drawn from a study of T cells in Graves' hyperthyroidism and ophthalmopathy. Findings and limits, study-wide: Most clonotypes expanded in thyroid above 0.001 were likewise present in blood.

The genes are TRBV14 and TRBJ1-2; D gene ambiguous. The sample taken for sequencing was blood. The sequence derives from a middle-aged woman with Graves' hyperthyroidism. The CDR3 spells CASSLDRKYGYTF. CDR3 nucleotides: TGTGCCAGCAGTCTGGACCGAAAGTATGGCTACACCTTC.